These 24 T cell receptor beta chains were sequenced from one sample in a study of T cell repertoires in cytomegalovirus infection. No antigens are known for them. TCRdb called the reads again in MiXCR, with one record for every CDR3 protein. The sample has fewer than 1,000,000 distinct CDR3 sequences; about a third are singletons. The material sequenced was cultured CD8+ T cells from PBMCs, taken from culture after CMV antigen stimulation. These receptors were collected from a human donor in good health (CMV status not recorded). Some clones in this sample may be carry-over from other donors' samples.

The sample holds a few counts of this clonotype. The chain employs TRBV27 and TRBJ1-1, with 10 bases aligning to TRBD1. V dropped 3 bases and J dropped 8; count of bases not matched to a gene: 6. Germline CDR1 and CDR2: MNHEY and SMNVEV (reference sequence). The CDR3 runs 14 residues. CDR3 sequence (DNA): TGTGCCAGCAGTTTGACAGGGGGCGCAGCAGAAGCTTTCTTT. Protein sequence: CASSLTGGAAEAFF.

The chain employs TRBV7-9 and TRBJ2-1, with D perhaps matching TRBD1 or TRBD2 (5 bases each). V was trimmed by 5 bases and J by 9 bases, leaving 20 bases between them. This CDR3 has 15 amino acids. From germline, CDR1 is SEHNR and CDR2 FQNEAQ (reference sequence). The CDR3 region has the DNA TGTGCCAGCAGCAAAAGGGACCGGCTGAAGGCTGAGCAGTTCTTC. Its translation: CASSKRDRLKAEQFF.

This clonotype occurred a few times. The chain links TRBV7-9 to TRBJ2-2; D call uncertain. The CDR3 contains 14 residues. Between the trimmed V and J ends, which lost 4 bases and 0 bases, there was a span of 6 bases. Germline V gene data show CDR1 as SEHNR and CDR2 as FQNEAQ (reference sequence). CDR3 coding DNA: TGTGCCAGCAGCTCGCAATCGAACACCGGGGAGCTGTTTTTT. It encodes CASSSQSNTGELFF.

This clonotype was recorded a few times. The J gene is TRBJ2-2, the V gene TRBV7-6; 8 bases match TRBD2. J gave up 5 bases and V 4 bases, and 9 bases lay outside the gene matches. The CDR3 sequence is 16 residues long. Germline-derived CDR1 and CDR2 are SGHVS and FNYEAQ. The CDR3 region has the DNA TGTGCCAGCAGCTCCCGGGGGGGTGGCGGAACCGGGGAGCTGTTTTTT. Protein: CASSSRGGGGTGELFF.

This rearrangement joins TRBV2 to TRBJ2-1; D is ambiguous. Germline assignment: CDR1 SNHLY and CDR2 FYNNEI. V was shortened by 8 bases and J by 8 bases, with 13 bases between the two germline ends. This CDR3 has 12 residues. CDR3 loop: CASLGRVYEQFF. The CDR3 nucleotides read TGTGCCAGCCTAGGCCGGGTTTATGAGCAGTTCTTC.

This chain joins TRBV5-5 and TRBJ2-3; 7 bases line up with TRBD1. Germline values: CDR1 SGHKS, CDR2 YYEKEE (reference sequence). This CDR3 is 15 amino acids long. V lost 7 bases, J lost 1 base, and 9 bases stayed unmatched. The CDR3 DNA is TGTGCCAGCTTCACAGGGGTCCTTCGCACAGATACGCAGTATTTT. Translation: CASFTGVLRTDTQYF.

The chain uses TRBV19 and TRBJ2-7; D is possibly TRBD1 (6 bases). In germline, CDR1 is LNHDA, CDR2 SQIVND (reference sequence). Trimming took 5 bases from V and 5 from J, leaving 16 bases between them. CDR3 size: 14 residues. The CDR3 DNA is TGTGCCAGTAGTCTCCGGGCAGGGGCGGACGAGCAGTACGTC. Protein: CASSLRAGADEQYV.

This clonotype has at least ten counts. This rearrangement joins TRBV7-8 to TRBJ2-7, with 10 bases matching TRBD2. Trimming at V came to 5 bases and at J to 2 bases, leaving 3 bases not matched to a gene. Germline CDR1 and CDR2: SGHVS and FQNEAQ. CDR3 length: 14 amino acids. CDR3 amino acids: CASSPGLAAYEQYF. The CDR3 nucleotides read TGTGCCAGCAGCCCCGGACTAGCGGCCTACGAGCAGTACTTC. The entire variable domain, with the rest obtained from reference TRBV7-8 and TRBJ2-7, is as follows: GAGVSQSPRYKVAKRGQDVALRCDPISGHVSLFWYQQALGQGPEFLTYFQNEAQLDKSGLPSDRFFAERPEGSVSTLKIQRTQQEDSAVYLCASSPGLAAYEQYFGPGTRLTVT.

The sample holds a few counts of this clonotype. V usage is TRBV28 and J usage is TRBJ2-1, with unresolved D. This CDR3 contains 16 residues. V lost 5 bases to trimming and J lost 0 bases, with 14 bases between them. CDR1 and CDR2 from the germline V gene are MDHEN and SYDVKM. In DNA form, the CDR3 reads TGTGCCAGCAGTCCCAACAGTCTGCCCTCCTACAATGAGCAGTTCTTC. Its protein product is CASSPNSLPSYNEQFF.

The chain joins TRBV11-2 to TRBJ2-5; tentative D call: TRBD1 (6 bases). The CDR3 contains 14 residues. Trimming pared 2 bases from V and 5 bases from J, leaving 12 bases between. The germline CDR1 and CDR2 sequences are SGHAT and FQNNGV. DNA for the CDR3: TGTGCCAGCAGCTTACACCAGGGGACGGAGACCCAGTACTTC. Translated, it gives CASSLHQGTETQYF. The full variable domain, in which reference TRBV11-2 and TRBJ2-5 provide the parts outside the CDR3, is EAGVAQSPRYKIIEKRQSVAFWCNPISGHATLYWYQQILGQGPKLLIQFQNNGVVDDSQLPKDRFSAERLKGVDSTLKIQPAKLEDSAVYLCASSLHQGTETQYFGPGTRLLVL.

The chain combines TRBV12-3 or TRBV12-4 with TRBJ2-5; 8 positions agree with TRBD2. The CDR3 runs 14 residues. Trimming cost V 6 bases and J 1 base; bases outside gene matches: 4. The CDR3 sequence: CASSPGGIQETQYF. The CDR3 DNA reads TGTGCCAGCAGCCCGGGGGGGATCCAAGAGACCCAGTACTTC.

This chain links TRBV5-1 with TRBJ1-6; no firm D call. The CDR3 consists of 16 residues. CDR1 and CDR2 from the germline V gene are SGHRS and YFSETQ. Trimming shortened V by 2 bases and J by 7 bases, and 16 bases separated the two germline ends. The CDR3 DNA reads TGCGCCAGCAGCTTACTCGGTGCCGGACGGAATTCACCCCTCCACTTT. It yields the protein CASSLLGAGRNSPLHF.

This clonotype came up once. V and J are TRBV4-1 and TRBJ2-6; D unresolved. Germline CDR1 and CDR2: MGHRA and YSYEKL. The CDR3 length is 15 residues. V was shortened by 1 base and J by 3 bases, with 7 bases between the two germline ends. CDR3 sequence (DNA): TGCGCCAGCAGCCAAGTGATGGGTGGGGCCAACGTCCTGACTTTC. Protein sequence: CASSQVMGGANVLTF.

The genes are TRBV27 and TRBJ2-1; TRBD2 matches at 9 bases. Germline assignment: CDR1 MNHEY and CDR2 SMNVEV (reference sequence). V lost 9 bases and J lost 0; bases outside the gene matches: 6. The CDR3 is 15 amino acids. CDR3 nucleotide sequence: TGTGCCAGTCGACTAGCGGAGAGCTCCTACAATGAGCAGTTCTTC. Its protein is CASRLAESSYNEQFF.

This clonotype has a count of ten or more. This CDR3 is CASSLESETSPSGNTIYF. CDR3 sequence (DNA): TGTGCCAGCAGCTTAGAATCTGAGACATCACCTTCTGGAAACACCATATATTTT. V usage is TRBV7-6 and J usage is TRBJ1-3; D unresolved. The germline V and J ends were trimmed by 1 base and 1 base, with 17 bases remaining between them. The CDR3 consists of 18 residues. The germline V gene has CDR1 SGHVS and CDR2 FNYEAQ.

The V call is TRBV7-6, the J call TRBJ2-7; D uncertain. CDR1 and CDR2 from the germline V gene are SGHVS and FNYEAQ. V was clipped by 4 bases and J by 6 bases, with 16 bases between them. CDR3 size: 14 residues. CDR3 loop: CASSSPQGNSEQYF. The CDR3 DNA follows: TGTGCCAGCAGCTCCCCCCAAGGCAATAGCGAGCAGTACTTC.

This clonotype was picked up a small number of times. The rearrangement joins TRBV25-1 to TRBJ1-2, with unresolved D. This CDR3 has 17 residues. CDR1 and CDR2 (germline): MGHDK, SYGVNS. V shed 1 base and J shed 3 bases, with 18 bases lying between them. The CDR3 coding sequence is TGTGCCAGCAGTGAATTAGGCCAGGTAGATTCCGACTATGGCTACACCTTC. It is translated as CASSELGQVDSDYGYTF.

The chain employs TRBV29-1 and TRBJ1-2, with 7 bases identical to TRBD1. Losses at the gene ends were 4 bases for V and 7 bases for J; bases not matched to a gene: 6. The CDR3 spans 12 residues. In germline, CDR1 is SQVTM, CDR2 ANQGSEA. This CDR3 is CSVVDRRGGYTF. CDR3 in DNA: TGCAGCGTTGTGGACAGGAGAGGTGGCTACACCTTC.

This clonotype was detected many times. V gene TRBV14 combines with J gene TRBJ2-3; 8 nucleotides match TRBD1. Trimming at V came to 3 bases and at J to 2 bases, leaving 7 bases not matched to a gene. The V gene's germline CDR1 is SGHDN and CDR2 FVKESK. The CDR3 loop spans 16 amino acids. The CDR3 sequence is CASSQKRTGTTDTQYF. The CDR3 DNA is TGTGCCAGCAGCCAGAAACGGACAGGGACCACAGATACGCAGTATTTT.

There are many counts of this clonotype. The V and J genes are TRBV7-6 and TRBJ2-1, with 8 positions matching TRBD2. Trimming took 5 bases from V and 1 from J; bases not matched to a gene: 16. This CDR3 comprises 19 residues. Germline CDR1 reads SGHVS; CDR2 reads FNYEAQ. For the CDR3, the DNA is TGTGCCAGCAGCCCTAGGTTTGGCGGGAGGTCGACATCCTACAATGAGCAGTTCTTC. Encoded protein: CASSPRFGGRSTSYNEQFF.

The sample holds a few counts of this clonotype. This chain links TRBV27 with TRBJ2-3; 7 bases are a match to TRBD1. Germline lookup yields CDR1 MNHEY and CDR2 SMNVEV (reference sequence). This CDR3 contains 15 residues. V was clipped by 4 bases and J by 6 bases; unmatched bases: 10. In DNA form, the CDR3 reads TGTGCCAGCAGTTCCCGGGACAGCTACCTGGATACGCAGTATTTT. Its translation is CASSSRDSYLDTQYF.

This clonotype has just a few counts. V is TRBV4-3 and J is TRBJ2-3; a possible D gene is TRBD2 (6 bases). V lost 1 base and J 5 bases, leaving 10 bases between the germline ends. Germline loops: CDR1 LGHNA, CDR2 YSLEER. This CDR3 is built from 14 residues. The CDR3 is CASSQGSGEDTQYF. The CDR3 region has the DNA TGCGCCAGCAGCCAAGGCTCGGGGGAAGATACGCAGTATTTT.

Concerning this clonotype itself: One base away lies a much larger clone, so this may be a sequencing read error. The rearrangement joins TRBV7-3 to TRBJ2-1, with 15 bases fitting TRBD2. With V trimmed by 5 bases and J by 6 bases, 14 bases remained unmatched. CDR3 length equals 19 residues. Germline assignment: CDR1 SGHTA and CDR2 FQGTGA. The DNA for the CDR3 is TGTGCCAGCAGCCCTTCTTGCGGACTAGCGGGGGGGATAACCAATGAGCAGTTCTTC. This sequence encodes CASSPSCGLAGGITNEQFF.

The chain carries TRBV27 and TRBJ1-2, with D hard to call. CDR3 length: 11 amino acids. With 10 bases removed from V and 5 bases from J, the gap between germline ends came to 11 bases. CDR1 and CDR2 (germline): MNHEY, SMNVEV (reference sequence). The CDR3 DNA sequence: TGTGCCATCCTTACGGCATATGGCTACACCTTC. Its protein is CAILTAYGYTF.